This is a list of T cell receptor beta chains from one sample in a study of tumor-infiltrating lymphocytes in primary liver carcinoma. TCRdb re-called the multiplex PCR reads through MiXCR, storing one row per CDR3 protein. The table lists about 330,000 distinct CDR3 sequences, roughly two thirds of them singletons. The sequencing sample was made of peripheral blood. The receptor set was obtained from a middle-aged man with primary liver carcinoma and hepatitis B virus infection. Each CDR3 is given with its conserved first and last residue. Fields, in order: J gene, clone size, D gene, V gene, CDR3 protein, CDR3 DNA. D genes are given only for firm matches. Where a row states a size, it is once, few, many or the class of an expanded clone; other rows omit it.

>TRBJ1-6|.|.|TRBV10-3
CAISESMVGNSPLHF
TGTGCCATCAGTGAGTCGATGGTAGGCAATTCACCCCTCCACTTT
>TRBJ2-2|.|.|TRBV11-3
CASNLGRGLDTGELFF
TGTGCCAGCAACTTAGGCAGGGGACTCGACACCGGGGAGCTGTTTTTT
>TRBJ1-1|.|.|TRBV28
CASSFTTRNTEAFF
TGTGCCAGCAGTTTCACAACAAGGAACACTGAAGCTTTCTTT
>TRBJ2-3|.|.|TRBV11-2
CSSSLRTNTDTQYF
TGTTCCAGCAGCCTGCGTACCAACACAGATACGCAGTATTTT
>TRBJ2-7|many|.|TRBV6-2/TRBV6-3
CASSFQPSGPYYEQYF
TGTGCCAGCAGTTTCCAACCAAGCGGGCCGTACTACGAGCAGTACTTC
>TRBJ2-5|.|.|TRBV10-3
CAISPGQNKVTQYF
TGTGCCATCAGTCCGGGGCAGAATAAAGTGACCCAGTACTTC
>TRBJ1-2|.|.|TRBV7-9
CASSLGPQTGGYTF
TGTGCCAGCAGCCTCGGGCCACAGACCGGTGGCTACACCTTC
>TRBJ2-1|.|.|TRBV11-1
CASIPLPTMGNEQFF
TGTGCCAGCATTCCCCTGCCGACGATGGGAAATGAGCAGTTCTTC
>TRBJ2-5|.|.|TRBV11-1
CASNKPPGLKETQYF
TGTGCCAGCAACAAACCCCCCGGACTGAAAGAGACCCAGTACTTC
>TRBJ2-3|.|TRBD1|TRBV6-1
CARSMARGQGTDTQYF
TGTGCCAGAAGTATGGCCAGGGGGCAGGGCACAGATACGCAGTATTTT
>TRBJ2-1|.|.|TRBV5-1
CASSPSGTYNEQFF
TGCGCCAGCAGCCCCAGCGGGACATACAATGAGCAGTTCTTC